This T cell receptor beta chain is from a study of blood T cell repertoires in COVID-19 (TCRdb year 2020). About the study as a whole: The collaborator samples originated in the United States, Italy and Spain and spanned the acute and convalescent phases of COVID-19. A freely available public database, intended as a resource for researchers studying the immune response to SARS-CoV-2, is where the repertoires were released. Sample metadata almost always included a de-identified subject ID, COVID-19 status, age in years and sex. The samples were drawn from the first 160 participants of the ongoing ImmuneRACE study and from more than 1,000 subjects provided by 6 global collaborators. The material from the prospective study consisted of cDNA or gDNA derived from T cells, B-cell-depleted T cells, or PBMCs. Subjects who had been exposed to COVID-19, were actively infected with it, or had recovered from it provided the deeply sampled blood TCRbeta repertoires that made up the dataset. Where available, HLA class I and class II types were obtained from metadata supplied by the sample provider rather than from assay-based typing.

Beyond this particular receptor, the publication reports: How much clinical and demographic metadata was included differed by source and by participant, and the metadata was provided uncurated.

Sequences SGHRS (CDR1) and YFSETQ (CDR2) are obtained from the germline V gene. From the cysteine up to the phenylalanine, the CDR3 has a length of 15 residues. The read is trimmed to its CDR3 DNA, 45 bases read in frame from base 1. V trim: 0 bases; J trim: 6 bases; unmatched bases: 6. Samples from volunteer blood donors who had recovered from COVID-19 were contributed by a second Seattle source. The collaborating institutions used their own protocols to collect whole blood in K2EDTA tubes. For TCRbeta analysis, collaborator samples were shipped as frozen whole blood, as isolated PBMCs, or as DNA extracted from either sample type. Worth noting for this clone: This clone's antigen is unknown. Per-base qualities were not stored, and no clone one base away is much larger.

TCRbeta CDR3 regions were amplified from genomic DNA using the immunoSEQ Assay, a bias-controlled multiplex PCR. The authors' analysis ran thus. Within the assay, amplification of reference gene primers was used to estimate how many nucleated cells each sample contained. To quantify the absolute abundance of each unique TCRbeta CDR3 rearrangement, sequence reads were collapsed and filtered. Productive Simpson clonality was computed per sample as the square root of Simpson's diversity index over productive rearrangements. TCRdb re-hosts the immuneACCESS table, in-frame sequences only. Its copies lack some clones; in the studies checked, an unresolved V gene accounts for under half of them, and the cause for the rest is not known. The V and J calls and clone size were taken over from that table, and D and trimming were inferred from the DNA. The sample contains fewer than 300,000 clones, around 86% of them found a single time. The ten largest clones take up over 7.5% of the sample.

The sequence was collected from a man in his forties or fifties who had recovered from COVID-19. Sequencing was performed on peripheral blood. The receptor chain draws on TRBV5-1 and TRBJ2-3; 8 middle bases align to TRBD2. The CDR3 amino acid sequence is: CASSLVGGASDTQYF. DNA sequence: TGCGCCAGCAGCTTGGTCGGGGGGGCTTCGGATACGCAGTATTTT.